This is a list of T cell receptor beta chains from one sample in a study of shared clonotypes between healthy human individuals. The repertoire was sequenced with immunoSEQ multiplex PCR; TCRdb's copy has only in-frame clones and lacks some. The sample has some 1 million clones; around four fifths are singletons. What was sequenced was memory CD4+ T cells sorted from blood. The receptor source for this set is a man aged 18 to 29 in good health. CDR3s include the opening cysteine and the closing phenylalanine or tryptophan. The order of the fields is CDR3 DNA, CDR3 protein, J gene, clone size, D gene, V gene. D genes are given only for firm matches. Clone size is shown for a subset of rows, as once, few, many or a class of expanded clone.

CDR3nt: TGTGCCTGGAGTAGACAGGGGTCTGGAAACACCATATATTTT; CDR3aa: CAWSRQGSGNTIYF; j_gene: TRBJ1-3; abundance: -; d_gene: TRBD1; v_gene: TRBV30
CDR3nt: TGTGCCAGCAGACTAGCGGGAGGCACAGATACGCAGTATTTT; CDR3aa: CASRLAGGTDTQYF; j_gene: TRBJ2-3; abundance: -; d_gene: TRBD2; v_gene: TRBV25-1
CDR3nt: TGTGCCAGCAGCTTGGAACCCCAAGAGACCCAGTACTTC; CDR3aa: CASSLEPQETQYF; j_gene: TRBJ2-5; abundance: -; d_gene: -; v_gene: TRBV5-4
CDR3nt: TGCGCCAGCAGCCAGGTGGACAGGGTAGGCGAGCAGTACTTC; CDR3aa: CASSQVDRVGEQYF; j_gene: TRBJ2-7; abundance: -; d_gene: TRBD1; v_gene: TRBV5-1
CDR3nt: TGTGCCAGCAGCCCCATGGCCAGTACGAACACCATATATTTT; CDR3aa: CASSPMASTNTIYF; j_gene: TRBJ1-3; abundance: once; d_gene: -; v_gene: TRBV7-2
CDR3nt: TGTGCCAGCAGCAACGGACGGGAAGGGGGCTACACCTTC; CDR3aa: CASSNGREGGYTF; j_gene: TRBJ1-2; abundance: -; d_gene: -; v_gene: TRBV6-5
CDR3nt: TGTGCCAGCAGCTTAGTTCGGGGGTCTGGGGCCAACGTCCTGACTTTC; CDR3aa: CASSLVRGSGANVLTF; j_gene: TRBJ2-6; abundance: -; d_gene: -; v_gene: TRBV11-1
CDR3nt: TGTGCCAGCTCACCACAGGGACAGGGGGCTGGAAACACCATATATTTT; CDR3aa: CASSPQGQGAGNTIYF; j_gene: TRBJ1-3; abundance: once; d_gene: TRBD1; v_gene: TRBV18
CDR3nt: TGTGCCAGCAGGAGGACAGGGAGCTCCTACAATGAGCAGTTCTTC; CDR3aa: CASRRTGSSYNEQFF; j_gene: TRBJ2-1; abundance: -; d_gene: TRBD1; v_gene: TRBV6-1
CDR3nt: TGTGCCAGCAGCTCTACTTTACACGGGACATACTATGGCTACACCTTC; CDR3aa: CASSSTLHGTYYGYTF; j_gene: TRBJ1-2; abundance: -; d_gene: -; v_gene: TRBV5-6
CDR3nt: TGTGCCAGCAGTGACCGCTACGGTTATAATTCACCCCTCCACTTT; CDR3aa: CASSDRYGYNSPLHF; j_gene: TRBJ1-6; abundance: few; d_gene: -; v_gene: TRBV2
CDR3nt: TGTGCCAGCAGCAACCTGGGACAGGGAGACCAGCCCCAGCATTTT; CDR3aa: CASSNLGQGDQPQHF; j_gene: TRBJ1-5; abundance: -; d_gene: TRBD1; v_gene: TRBV6-4
CDR3nt: TGTGCCAGCAGCTTGTTCTTAGAGCGAGAGACCCAGTACTTC; CDR3aa: CASSLFLERETQYF; j_gene: TRBJ2-5; abundance: -; d_gene: -; v_gene: TRBV5-5
CDR3nt: TGTGCCAGCAGCTTGCGGGCAGGAGAAGCTTTCTTT; CDR3aa: CASSLRAGEAFF; j_gene: TRBJ1-1; abundance: few; d_gene: -; v_gene: TRBV5-6
CDR3nt: TGCGCCAGCAGCCAATTCCAGGGGGCCTCCTACAATGAGCAGTTCTTC; CDR3aa: CASSQFQGASYNEQFF; j_gene: TRBJ2-1; abundance: -; d_gene: TRBD1; v_gene: TRBV4-1
CDR3nt: TGTGCCATCAGTGTCGGGACTAGCGGGCCCTTTAAAACCGGGGAGCTGTTTTTT; CDR3aa: CAISVGTSGPFKTGELFF; j_gene: TRBJ2-2; abundance: -; d_gene: TRBD2; v_gene: TRBV10-3
CDR3nt: TGCGCCAGCACCGAGGACAGGGGACAGAACACCGGGGAGCTGTTTTTT; CDR3aa: CASTEDRGQNTGELFF; j_gene: TRBJ2-2; abundance: -; d_gene: TRBD1; v_gene: TRBV5-1
CDR3nt: TGTGCCAGCAGCCCCGACGCCACGTATCAGTTCACTGAAGCTTTCTTT; CDR3aa: CASSPDATYQFTEAFF; j_gene: TRBJ1-1; abundance: many; d_gene: -; v_gene: TRBV5-4
CDR3nt: TGTGCCACCAGAGGACAGTCCTACGAGCAGTACTTC; CDR3aa: CATRGQSYEQYF; j_gene: TRBJ2-7; abundance: few; d_gene: -; v_gene: TRBV18
CDR3nt: TGTGCCAGCGGCTCAGGGACGGAGGGTAGTGGCTACACCTTC; CDR3aa: CASGSGTEGSGYTF; j_gene: TRBJ1-2; abundance: many; d_gene: -; v_gene: TRBV7-9
CDR3nt: TGCGCCAGCAGCCCGGGACAGAACTATGGCTACACCTTC; CDR3aa: CASSPGQNYGYTF; j_gene: TRBJ1-2; abundance: -; d_gene: TRBD1; v_gene: TRBV5-1
CDR3nt: TGTGCCGGCCGCGGCGGGGGGTCCTCGGGCGAGCAGTACTTC; CDR3aa: CAGRGGGSSGEQYF; j_gene: TRBJ2-7; abundance: -; d_gene: TRBD2; v_gene: TRBV7-9
CDR3nt: TGTGCCACTACGGCCAAGGAAGCTAACTATGGCTACACCTTC; CDR3aa: CATTAKEANYGYTF; j_gene: TRBJ1-2; abundance: -; d_gene: -; v_gene: TRBV6-1
CDR3nt: TGTGCCAGCAGTACCGCGGGCGGATCTAATGAAAAACTGTTTTTT; CDR3aa: CASSTAGGSNEKLFF; j_gene: TRBJ1-4; abundance: -; d_gene: -; v_gene: TRBV27
CDR3nt: TGTGCCAGCAGCTTTAATGGGGAAAATTCACCCCTCCACTTT; CDR3aa: CASSFNGENSPLHF; j_gene: TRBJ1-6; abundance: -; d_gene: -; v_gene: TRBV7-9
CDR3nt: TGTGCCAGCAGTGTGGCCCTCGGAACAACTAATGAAAAACTGTTTTTT; CDR3aa: CASSVALGTTNEKLFF; j_gene: TRBJ1-4; abundance: -; d_gene: -; v_gene: TRBV25-1
CDR3nt: TGTGCCAGCAGCTCGTCCATCGGGGAGCTGTTTTTT; CDR3aa: CASSSSIGELFF; j_gene: TRBJ2-2; abundance: few; d_gene: -; v_gene: TRBV7-2
CDR3nt: TGTGCCAGCAGCTTACTAGAATACACTGAAGCTTTCTTT; CDR3aa: CASSLLEYTEAFF; j_gene: TRBJ1-1; abundance: -; d_gene: -; v_gene: TRBV11-2
CDR3nt: TGTGCCACCAGCAGGGCCGGGACTAGCGGGAGGTATGAGCAGTTCTTC; CDR3aa: CATSRAGTSGRYEQFF; j_gene: TRBJ2-1; abundance: -; d_gene: TRBD2; v_gene: TRBV15
CDR3nt: TGTGCCAGCAGTCCCGAGGGGGGAGCGGAGACCCAGTACTTC; CDR3aa: CASSPEGGAETQYF; j_gene: TRBJ2-5; abundance: -; d_gene: -; v_gene: TRBV6-6
CDR3nt: TGTGCCTGGAGTGTACGGAAAGGAGGGACTAGCGGGGGGACAGCGTTCTTC; CDR3aa: CAWSVRKGGTSGGTAFF; j_gene: TRBJ2-1; abundance: -; d_gene: TRBD2; v_gene: TRBV30
CDR3nt: TGTGCCAGCAGCTTATTATTGGGGACAGGGACCTACGAGCAGTACTTC; CDR3aa: CASSLLLGTGTYEQYF; j_gene: TRBJ2-7; abundance: -; d_gene: TRBD1; v_gene: TRBV5-6
CDR3nt: TGTGCCAGCAGCCCGCTGGGGATGAGCTATGGCTACACCTTC; CDR3aa: CASSPLGMSYGYTF; j_gene: TRBJ1-2; abundance: -; d_gene: -; v_gene: TRBV7-3
CDR3nt: TGCGCCAGCAGCCAATCCTCGGGACGAAGTGAAAAACTGTTTTTT; CDR3aa: CASSQSSGRSEKLFF; j_gene: TRBJ1-4; abundance: -; d_gene: -; v_gene: TRBV4-3
CDR3nt: TGTGCCAGCAGCTTTCCTAGTGGGGCCAACGTCCTGACTTTC; CDR3aa: CASSFPSGANVLTF; j_gene: TRBJ2-6; abundance: -; d_gene: -; v_gene: TRBV7-9
CDR3nt: TGTGCCAGCAGTGAAGCCTTCAGATACAATGAGCAGTTCTTC; CDR3aa: CASSEAFRYNEQFF; j_gene: TRBJ2-1; abundance: -; d_gene: -; v_gene: TRBV6-1
CDR3nt: TGTGCCTTCAAGGGCAGGGGACGGGGTGAAAAACTGTTTTTT; CDR3aa: CAFKGRGRGEKLFF; j_gene: TRBJ1-4; abundance: once; d_gene: -; v_gene: TRBV5-4
CDR3nt: TGCGCCAGCAGTTCCTCGAGCCTAGCGGGGGGTTCAGATACGCAGTATTTT; CDR3aa: CASSSSSLAGGSDTQYF; j_gene: TRBJ2-3; abundance: -; d_gene: TRBD2; v_gene: TRBV5-1
CDR3nt: TGTGCCAGCACTCCAGGGGGGGGAGTGTACGAGCAGTACTTC; CDR3aa: CASTPGGGVYEQYF; j_gene: TRBJ2-7; abundance: -; d_gene: -; v_gene: TRBV28
CDR3nt: TGCGCCAGCAGCTTTACAGGGGAGAACTATGGCTACACCTTC; CDR3aa: CASSFTGENYGYTF; j_gene: TRBJ1-2; abundance: -; d_gene: TRBD1; v_gene: TRBV5-1
CDR3nt: TGTGCCAGCAGCCAAGACAGGGGAAACACCATATATTTT; CDR3aa: CASSQDRGNTIYF; j_gene: TRBJ1-3; abundance: -; d_gene: -; v_gene: TRBV4-2
CDR3nt: TGCGCCAGCAGCTTCGGGACAGGGAGGGAAAAACTGTTTTTT; CDR3aa: CASSFGTGREKLFF; j_gene: TRBJ1-4; abundance: -; d_gene: TRBD1; v_gene: TRBV5-1
CDR3nt: TGTGCCAGCAGTGGAGGACTAGCTGGAACAGATACGCAGTATTTT; CDR3aa: CASSGGLAGTDTQYF; j_gene: TRBJ2-3; abundance: -; d_gene: TRBD2; v_gene: TRBV6-1
CDR3nt: TGTGCCAGCAGCTTATATGCGGGGGGAGAAGAGACCCAGTACTTC; CDR3aa: CASSLYAGGEETQYF; j_gene: TRBJ2-5; abundance: -; d_gene: TRBD2; v_gene: TRBV7-3
CDR3nt: TGTGCCAGCAGCTTCGGGGGCCGGAAAGGCTACACCTTC; CDR3aa: CASSFGGRKGYTF; j_gene: TRBJ1-2; abundance: -; d_gene: -; v_gene: TRBV7-2
CDR3nt: TGCGCCAGCAGCTTGAGACAGGGGGTCGCTAATGAGCAGTTCTTC; CDR3aa: CASSLRQGVANEQFF; j_gene: TRBJ2-1; abundance: -; d_gene: TRBD1; v_gene: TRBV5-1
CDR3nt: TGTGCCAGCAGCCCCTTGACGAACACTGAAGCTTTCTTT; CDR3aa: CASSPLTNTEAFF; j_gene: TRBJ1-1; abundance: few; d_gene: -; v_gene: TRBV6-5